The source of this T cell receptor (beta chain) is a study of Graves' ophthalmopathy and Graves' hyperthyroidism. Amplified TCR beta CDR3 regions were obtained using RNA transcripts as template. Scientists carried out first-round RT-PCR using HTBI primers and then a second-round multiplex PCR. TCRdb ran MiXCR on the multiplex PCR reads and lists one entry per CDR3 protein. The sample consists of about 480,000 distinct CDR3 sequences, roughly an eighth of them appearing once. There are many counts of this clonotype. V lost 5 bases and J 4 bases, leaving 11 bases between the germline ends. CDR1 and CDR2 from the germline V gene are LNHDA and SQIVND (reference sequence). CDR3 length: 14 amino acids.

The sequence came from a young woman with Graves' ophthalmopathy. Source material: blood. V is TRBV19 and J is TRBJ2-2; no definite D call. The CDR3 protein is CASSLSEVTGELFF. In DNA, the CDR3 is TGTGCCAGTAGTCTTAGTGAGGTCACCGGGGAGCTGTTTTTT.